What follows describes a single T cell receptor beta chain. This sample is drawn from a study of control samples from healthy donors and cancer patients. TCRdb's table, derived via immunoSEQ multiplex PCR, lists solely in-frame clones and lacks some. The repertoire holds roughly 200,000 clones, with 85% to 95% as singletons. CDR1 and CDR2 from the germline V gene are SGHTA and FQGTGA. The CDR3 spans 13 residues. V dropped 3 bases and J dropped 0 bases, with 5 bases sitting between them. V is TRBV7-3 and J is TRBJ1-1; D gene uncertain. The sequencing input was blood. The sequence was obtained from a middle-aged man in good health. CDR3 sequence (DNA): TGTGCCAGCAGCTTTATAATGAACACTGAAGCTTTCTTT. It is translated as CASSFIMNTEAFF.